These T cell receptor beta chains were read from a single sample in a study of blood T cell repertoires in COVID-19. TCRdb's copy holds only in-frame clones and misses some; the assay was immunoSEQ multiplex PCR. The sample carries around 330,000 clones, around 89% recorded once. The specimen was PBMCs or T cells enriched from blood (not recorded which). These receptor sequences come from a woman between 35 and 50 years old who had recovered from COVID-19. Each CDR3 is given with its conserved first and last residue. The D gene is left open where the match is weak. Part of the rows lack a size; the others show once, few, many or a class for expanded clones.

D	size	V	J	CDR3	DNA
NA	NA	TRBV29-1	TRBJ1-2	CSVRLGNLHGYTF	TGCAGCGTGCGGCTCGGAAATCTCCATGGCTACACCTTC
NA	NA	TRBV2	TRBJ2-6	CASSDGGVSGANVLTF	TGTGCCAGCAGTGATGGCGGGGTCTCTGGGGCCAACGTCCTGACTTTC
NA	NA	TRBV29-1	TRBJ2-3	CSVDREAGKTDTQYF	TGCAGCGTGGACAGAGAGGCAGGGAAAACAGATACGCAGTATTTT
TRBD1	NA	TRBV9	TRBJ2-6	CASSVGTGGAFGANVLTF	TGTGCCAGCAGCGTAGGTACAGGGGGCGCCTTTGGGGCCAACGTCCTGACTTTC
NA	NA	TRBV6-4	TRBJ1-2	CASSSNTWRGGYTF	TGTGCCAGCAGCTCAAATACCTGGAGGGGTGGCTACACCTTC
NA	NA	TRBV24-1	TRBJ2-1	CATSDFGGHSYNEQFF	TGTGCCACCAGTGATTTCGGGGGGCACTCCTACAATGAGCAGTTCTTC
NA	once	TRBV25-1	TRBJ2-6	CASNRGSGANVLTF	TGTGCCAGTAATAGAGGGTCTGGGGCCAACGTCCTGACTTTC
NA	NA	TRBV9	TRBJ2-1	CASSVNSNLNEQFF	TGTGCCAGCAGCGTAAACAGCAACTTAAATGAGCAGTTCTTC
TRBD2	once	TRBV24-1	TRBJ2-2	CATSAATGTSGTGELFF	TGTGCCACCAGTGCCGCGACCGGGACTAGCGGCACCGGGGAGCTGTTTTTT
NA	NA	TRBV15	TRBJ2-7	CATSSSGVEQYF	TGTGCCACCAGCAGCTCGGGAGTCGAGCAGTACTTC
TRBD2	NA	TRBV4-2	TRBJ2-5	CASSPAPEVAGAETQYF	TGTGCCAGCAGCCCCGCCCCCGAAGTAGCGGGGGCGGAGACCCAGTACTTC
NA	NA	TRBV4-1	TRBJ2-1	CASSQTAGPSYNEQFF	TGCGCCAGCAGCCAAACCGCGGGACCTTCCTACAATGAGCAGTTCTTC
NA	NA	TRBV30	TRBJ2-4	CAWSTLRPGNIQYF	TGTGCCTGGAGCACCCTCAGGCCTGGAAACATTCAGTACTTC
TRBD2	NA	TRBV5-1	TRBJ2-1	CASSSLLAGGPGEQFF	TGCGCCAGCAGCTCTCTCCTAGCGGGAGGGCCGGGTGAGCAGTTCTTC
NA	NA	TRBV5-1	TRBJ2-5	CASSLEAGRSAETQYF	TGCGCCAGCAGCTTGGAGGCGGGGAGGAGTGCAGAGACCCAGTACTTC
TRBD1	few	TRBV28	TRBJ1-4	CASSPPTGTNEKLFF	TGTGCCAGCAGTCCCCCGACAGGGACTAATGAAAAACTGTTTTTT
TRBD1	NA	TRBV7-6	TRBJ2-6	CASSFGTGGYGANVLTF	TGTGCCAGCAGCTTTGGGACAGGGGGTTATGGGGCCAACGTCCTGACTTTC
NA	NA	TRBV7-2	TRBJ2-1	CASSLRGGPPAMGVGEQFF	TGTGCCAGCAGCTTAAGGGGGGGACCGCCGGCTATGGGAGTTGGTGAGCAGTTCTTC